This record concerns one T cell receptor (beta chain) sequence. These data belong to a study of T cell changes during pregnancy in multiple sclerosis. Sequenced by immunoSEQ multiplex PCR; TCRdb stores in-frame clones only, minus some. The profile covers 70,000 to 100,000 clones, with roughly 93% appearing a single time and around 2.2% taken by the ten largest. With V trimmed by 1 base and J by 6 bases, 10 bases remained unmatched. From germline, CDR1 is SGHVS and CDR2 FQNEAQ. The CDR3 sequence is 17 residues long. This receptor was identified in a female donor with multiple sclerosis, enrolled in a pregnancy study. This sample comprised peripheral blood, obtained in the third trimester of pregnancy. The rearrangement links TRBV7-8 to TRBJ1-1; the match to TRBD1 covers 11 bases. CDR3 protein: CASSLGGTGGLSSEAFF. CDR3 coding DNA: TGTGCCAGCAGCTTAGGCGGGACAGGGGGACTAAGCTCTGAAGCTTTCTTT.